This note documents a single T cell receptor (beta chain) sequence. Antigen: not known. The sample belongs to a study of radiotherapy plus CTLA-4 blockade in lung cancer. Regarding the study as a whole: Following radiotherapy plus ipilimumab, tumor-derived TCR clones expanded in the blood.

The table came from immunoSEQ multiplex PCR; TCRdb's copy has only in-frame clones and leaves some out. The profile covers roughly 90,000 clones, with about four fifths appearing a single time and roughly 23% taken by the ten largest. The study treated chemo-refractory metastatic non-small-cell lung cancer patients with focal radiation plus ipilimumab CTLA-4 blockade. The CDR3 covers 20 residues. The V end was cut by 0 bases, the J end by 3 bases, with 24 bases between. Germline CDR1 and CDR2: MNHNS and SASEGT. V is TRBV6-1 and J is TRBJ1-5; D might be TRBD1 (6 bases). This TCR derives from a human donor with non-small cell lung cancer that progressed on radiotherapy plus ipilimumab. The sequencing used peripheral blood, collected from a patient treated with radiotherapy plus ipilimumab. The CDR3 DNA reads TGTGCCAGCAGTGAAGCGCAATTTACGATTTCGGACAGCTACAATCAGCCCCAGCATTTT. This encodes CASSEAQFTISDSYNQPQHF.